This TCR beta chain originates from a study of T cells expressing NK-cell markers. Study details: According to the study, TCR beta repertoires originated from sorted CD3+CD56+NKG2C+, CD3+CD56+NKG2C- and CD3+CD56-NKG2C+ T cells. Eight donors were sequenced, of whom seven were HCMV-seropositive, while the remaining one was HCMV-seronegative.

The CDR3 totals 14 residues. Per germline, CDR1 SGHDT and CDR2 YYEEEE. TCRdb re-analyzed the 5' RACE reads; it lists each CDR3 protein once, without DNA. Across 300,000 to 450,000 distinct CDR3 sequences, the top ten clones capture 4% to 6.5% of the sample. The sample comprised blood T cells: a sorted CD56 or NKG2C T cell subset, CD4+ or CD8+ T cells, or bulk PBMC T cells (not recorded which). This chain joins TRBV5-6 and TRBJ2-5; as DNA is missing, the TRBD1 call by TCRdb cannot be tested. This TCR was sampled from a man between 18 and 69 years old in good health. The CDR3: CASSSGVYQETQYF.